The 25 T cell receptor beta chains below were found in one sample sequenced in a study of control samples from healthy donors and cancer patients. Clones were sequenced by immunoSEQ multiplex PCR, and TCRdb holds only the in-frame ones, with some missing. Here the sample spans roughly 130,000 clones, 75% to 95% being singletons. The sample consisted of blood. The receptor set was obtained from a man younger than 35 in good health.

This sequence joins TRBV5-3 and TRBJ1-3; a possible D gene is TRBD1 (5 bases). TRBV5-3 is an ORF for which the function is uncertain. V was pared by 0 bases and J by 0 bases, with 13 bases between. The CDR3 is 17 residues long. The CDR3 region is CARSLGGRVFSGNTIYF. CDR3 DNA sequence: TGTGCCAGAAGCTTGGGTGGCAGGGTTTTCTCTGGAAACACCATATATTTT.

The chain has TRBV7-3 and TRBJ2-4; 10 bases map to TRBD2. The trim removed 5 bases at V and 2 bases at J, leaving 6 bases unmatched. CDR3 length: 16 residues. The germline CDR1 and CDR2 sequences are SGHTA and FQGTGA. Here the CDR3 DNA reads TGTGCCAGCAGCCCCACTAGCGGGGTGCCCAAAAACATTCAGTACTTC. It translates to CASSPTSGVPKNIQYF.

This clone showed up just a few times. The chain combines TRBV19 with TRBJ2-2; tentative D call: TRBD2 (5 bases). The CDR3 loop spans 13 amino acids. Looked up from germline, CDR1 is LNHDA and CDR2 is SQIVND (reference sequence). The V gene lost 9 bases and the J gene lost 7 bases, with 15 bases spanning the gap. Written as DNA, the CDR3 is TGTGCCAGCGAGGGTAGGTGGAGCGGGGAGCTGTTTTTT. This encodes CASEGRWSGELFF.

The V call is TRBV19, the J call TRBJ1-2; D call uncertain. The CDR3 contains 13 residues. V lost 1 base, J lost 7 bases, and 10 bases lay in between. Germline CDR1 is LNHDA and CDR2 is SQIVND (reference sequence). The CDR3 here is CASSIGVSVGYTF. CDR3 nucleotide sequence: TGTGCCAGTAGTATAGGGGTTTCGGTTGGCTACACCTTC. Combining the CDR3 with reference TRBV19 and TRBJ1-2 gives the whole variable domain DGGITQSPKYLFRKEGQNVTLSCEQNLNHDAMYWYRQDPGQGLRLIYYSQIVNDFQKGDIAEGYSVSREKKESFPLTVTSAQKNPTAFYLCASSIGVSVGYTFGSGTRLTVV.

This sequence joins TRBV14 and TRBJ1-4; no clear D. Trimming cost V 0 bases and J 0 bases, with 5 bases left between them. The germline CDR1 and CDR2 sequences are SGHDN and FVKESK. The CDR3 is 15 residues long. CDR3 bases: TGTGCCAGCAGCCAAGATAGCTCAACTAATGAAAAACTGTTTTTT. It specifies CASSQDSSTNEKLFF.

This clone has just one count. This chain uses TRBV6-2 or TRBV6-3 with TRBJ1-4; D gene ambiguous. CDR3 length: 12 amino acids. The V gene lost 6 bases and the J gene lost 12 bases, with 14 bases spanning the gap. The germline V gene has CDR1 MNHEY and CDR2 SVGEGT. The CDR3 DNA sequence: TGTGCCAGCAGCGAAGGATGGGCGGAACTGTTTTTT. Translation gives CASSEGWAELFF.

The V call is TRBV5-6, the J call TRBJ2-7, with 9 bases identical to TRBD1. The CDR3 contains 14 residues. V dropped 4 bases and J dropped 6; count of bases not matched to a gene: 8. CDR1 and CDR2 from the germline V gene are SGHDT and YYEEEE. For the CDR3, the DNA is TGTGCCAGCAGCAGGGGGACAGGGCGTCTCGAGCAGTACTTC. This sequence encodes CASSRGTGRLEQYF.

This sequence joins TRBV6-7 and TRBJ2-1; D gene ambiguous. TRBV6-7 is noted as an ORF with a role that remains uncertain. V was cut by 2 bases and J by 7 bases, with 18 bases left in between. CDR3 length: 16 amino acids. The CDR3 loop reads CASSYMYPRAWNEQFF. The CDR3 DNA reads TGTGCCAGCAGTTACATGTATCCCCGGGCTTGGAATGAGCAGTTCTTC.

The chain links TRBV27 to TRBJ1-2; perhaps TRBD1 as D (5 bases). V lost 6 bases, J lost 4 bases, and 18 bases lay in between. This CDR3 spans 15 amino acids. Per germline, CDR1 MNHEY and CDR2 SMNVEV (reference sequence). The CDR3 reads CASRIDSFSLYGYTF. The CDR3 nucleotides are TGTGCCAGCAGGATCGACAGCTTCAGCCTCTATGGCTACACCTTC.

This clone was picked up one time. This chain connects TRBV19 to TRBJ2-3; D uncertain. The CDR3 consists of 14 residues. Trimming took off 2 bases at V and 2 bases at J, with 8 bases between the two ends. Germline-derived CDR1 and CDR2 are LNHDA and SQIVND (reference sequence). The CDR3 loop reads CASSITTVTDTQYF. The CDR3 DNA follows: TGTGCCAGTAGTATAACTACAGTCACAGATACGCAGTATTTT.

CDR3 bases: TGTGCCAGCCGCCCTCGGGAAGGACTCGAAAAACTGTTTTTT. It codes for CASRPREGLEKLFF. V and J are TRBV19 and TRBJ1-4; D gene ambiguous. This CDR3 spans 14 amino acids. Trimming cost V 9 bases and J 8 bases, with 19 bases left between them. Per the germline V gene, CDR1 is LNHDA and CDR2 is SQIVND (reference sequence).

The sample holds a few counts of this clone. The chain combines TRBV14 with TRBJ2-5, with TRBD1 matching 7 bases. Per germline, CDR1 SGHDN and CDR2 FVKESK. Trimming cost V 4 bases and J 5 bases; bases outside gene matches: 7. The CDR3 is 14 residues long. CDR3 DNA sequence: TGTGCCAGCAGCCCCCGACAGGGCAGGGAGACCCAGTACTTC. Protein sequence: CASSPRQGRETQYF.

The chain recombines TRBV2 with TRBJ1-6; 7 bases are a match to TRBD1. Trimming at V came to 8 bases and at J to 9 bases, leaving 7 bases not matched to a gene. Germline V gene data show CDR1 as SNHLY and CDR2 as FYNNEI. This CDR3 contains 13 residues. CDR3 bases: TGTGCCAGCTTGGACCGGGACAGTTCACCCCTCCACTTT. This encodes CASLDRDSSPLHF.

This clone was detected once. The chain links TRBV10-3 to TRBJ2-5; perhaps D is TRBD1 or TRBD2 (5 bases each). CDR3 length: 14 amino acids. Trimming shortened V by 4 bases and J by 1 base, and 10 bases separated the two germline ends. Germline loops: CDR1 ENHRY, CDR2 SYGVKD. The CDR3 sequence: CAISGTGTQETQYF. CDR3 coding DNA: TGTGCCATCAGTGGTACCGGGACCCAAGAGACCCAGTACTTC.

V usage is TRBV28 and J usage is TRBJ1-1; D is ambiguous. This CDR3 is built from 12 residues. Trimming stripped 2 bases from V and 8 bases from J, with 9 bases between. Per germline, CDR1 MDHEN and CDR2 SYDVKM. CDR3 region: CASSLRVGEAFF. The CDR3 DNA sequence: TGTGCCAGCAGTTTAAGGGTCGGGGAAGCTTTCTTT.

This rearrangement joins TRBV7-8 to TRBJ1-1; D ambiguous. Trimming took off 5 bases at V and 0 bases at J, with 10 bases between the two ends. There are 14 residues in the CDR3. The germline V gene encodes CDR1 SGHVS and CDR2 FQNEAQ. The CDR3, as DNA: TGTGCCAGCAGCAGATGGAGTATGAACACTGAAGCTTTCTTT. It specifies CASSRWSMNTEAFF.

The chain joins TRBV20-1 to TRBJ2-3; 7 bases map to TRBD2. The CDR3 runs to 14 residues. Germline values: CDR1 DFQATT, CDR2 SNEGSKA (reference sequence). V dropped 3 bases and J dropped 0; count of bases not matched to a gene: 3. The CDR3 DNA follows: TGCAGTGCTAGTGGAGCGGGGAGCACAGATACGCAGTATTTT. Protein sequence: CSASGAGSTDTQYF.

The chain uses TRBV5-1 and TRBJ2-5; 14 nucleotides match TRBD2. In germline, CDR1 is SGHRS, CDR2 YFSETQ. J gave up 5 bases and V 4 bases, and 13 bases lay outside the gene matches. The CDR3 loop spans 18 amino acids. CDR3 in DNA: TGCGCCAGCAGCAAGGGACTAGCGGGAGTTTGGGGCCAGGAGACCCAGTACTTC. Amino acid sequence: CASSKGLAGVWGQETQYF.

The CDR3 reads CASSRGGSTDTQYF. The CDR3 bases are TGTGCCAGCAGCCGGGGGGGTAGCACAGATACGCAGTATTTT. V usage is TRBV13 and J usage is TRBJ2-3, with TRBD2 identical over 8 bases. The CDR3 spans 14 residues. The J segment lost 0 bases and the V segment lost 5 bases, leaving 1 base of the junction unmatched. Germline assignment: CDR1 PRHDT and CDR2 FYEKMQ (reference sequence).

This sequence joins TRBV9 and TRBJ1-2; 7 bases are shared with TRBD1. CDR1 SGDLS and CDR2 YYNGEE come from the germline V gene. The CDR3 consists of 17 residues. J lost 5 bases, V lost 5 bases, and 18 bases had no gene match. The CDR3 DNA follows: TGTGCCAGCAGTGACCCCTTGGAGGGGGGCAGGGGGTATGGCTACACCTTC. It is translated as CASSDPLEGGRGYGYTF.

The rearrangement uses TRBV10-1 and TRBJ2-1, with TRBD1 as a possible D gene (6 bases). The germline CDR1 and CDR2 sequences are WNHNN and SYGVQD (reference sequence). CDR3 length equals 13 residues. The V end was cut by 4 bases, the J end by 9 bases, with 13 bases between. The CDR3 protein is CASSVQGRGEQFF. The CDR3 DNA sequence: TGCGCCAGCAGTGTACAGGGACGCGGTGAGCAGTTCTTC.

This chain uses TRBV14 with TRBJ1-3, with D unresolved. The CDR3 has 14 residues. Trimming shortened V by 6 bases and J by 0 bases, and 9 bases separated the two germline ends. Germline CDR1 reads SGHDN; CDR2 reads FVKESK. This CDR3 is CASRQLTSGNTIYF. As DNA, the CDR3 is TGTGCCAGCAGACAGCTGACCTCTGGAAACACCATATATTTT.

The chain joins TRBV30 to TRBJ1-1; D is possibly TRBD1 (6 bases). The CDR3 covers 14 residues. Germline CDR1 GTSNPN, CDR2 SVGIG (reference sequence). V was pared by 0 bases and J by 4 bases, with 12 bases between. As DNA, the CDR3 is TGTGCCTGGAGTGTAATACAGGGTTCCACTGAAGCTTTCTTT. Its protein product is CAWSVIQGSTEAFF.

This clone is a singleton in its sample. This rearrangement joins TRBV5-1 to TRBJ2-7; TRBD1 agrees at 7 bases. The CDR3 loop spans 14 amino acids. The V gene end was trimmed by 4 bases and the J gene end by 3 bases; junction bases not matched to a gene: 7. Germline CDR1 is SGHRS and CDR2 is YFSETQ. The CDR3 DNA reads TGCGCCAGCAGCCTCACCGGGACAGTCTACGAGCAGTACTTC. This gives the protein CASSLTGTVYEQYF.

The gene calls are TRBV28 and TRBJ1-1; 7 bases align to TRBD1. Per germline, CDR1 MDHEN and CDR2 SYDVKM. J lost 4 bases, V lost 5 bases, and 10 bases had no gene match. CDR3 length equals 15 residues. Here the CDR3 reads CASSLPTGEVTEAFF. CDR3 DNA sequence: TGTGCCAGCAGTCTCCCCACAGGGGAGGTCACTGAAGCTTTCTTT.